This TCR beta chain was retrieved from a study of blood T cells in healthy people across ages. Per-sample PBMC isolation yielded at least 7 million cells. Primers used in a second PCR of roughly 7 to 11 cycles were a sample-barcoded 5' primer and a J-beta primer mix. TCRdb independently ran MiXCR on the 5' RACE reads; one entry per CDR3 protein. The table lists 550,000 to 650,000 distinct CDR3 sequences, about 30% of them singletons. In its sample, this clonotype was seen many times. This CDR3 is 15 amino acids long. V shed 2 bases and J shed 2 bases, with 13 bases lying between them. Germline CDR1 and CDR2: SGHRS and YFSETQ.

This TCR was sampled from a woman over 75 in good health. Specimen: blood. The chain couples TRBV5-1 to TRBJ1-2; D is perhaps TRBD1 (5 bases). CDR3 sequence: CASSFLTAANYGYTF. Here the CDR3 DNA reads TGCGCCAGCAGCTTTTTGACAGCGGCGAACTATGGCTACACCTTC.